Listed here are 9 T cell receptor beta chains from one sample, sequenced in a study of neurological immune-mediated disorders. A single record per CDR3 protein comes from TCRdb applying MiXCR to the 5' RACE reads. The sample holds around 56,000 distinct CDR3 sequences; under 30% are singletons and the top ten take about 4.5%. Time point given: technical triplicate 2. Sequencing was performed on PBMCs. The receptors originated from a man aged 55 to 70 with HTLV-1-associated myelopathy (HAM/TSP).

This clonotype was picked up a small number of times. This sequence joins TRBV19 and TRBJ1-5; TRBD1 might be the D (6 bases). Germline CDR1 and CDR2: LNHDA and SQIVND (reference sequence). V was clipped by 10 bases and J by 8 bases, with 27 bases between them. The CDR3 is made up of 16 amino acids. As DNA, the CDR3 is TGTGCCACTCGCCCAATCAGGGGCAGGCCATACGAGCCCCAGCATTTT. Its protein product is CATRPIRGRPYEPQHF.

By share, this clonotype ranks as medium-sized. The rearrangement joins TRBV28 to TRBJ2-5; D perhaps matches TRBD1 (6 bases). The germline V gene encodes CDR1 MDHEN and CDR2 SYDVKM. The CDR3 runs to 13 residues. The germline V and J ends were trimmed by 6 bases and 5 bases, with 13 bases remaining between them. The CDR3 sequence is CASSPGAGETQYF. The CDR3 DNA reads TGTGCCAGCAGCCCAGGGGCCGGGGAGACCCAGTACTTC.

The gene calls are TRBV25-1 and TRBJ2-6, with D possibly TRBD2 on 6 matching bases. This CDR3 spans 17 amino acids. Germline V gene lookup returns CDR1 MGHDK and CDR2 SYGVNS. V lost 3 bases and J lost 4, with 16 bases in between. The CDR3 loop reads CASSDRPGTEGANVLTF. For the CDR3, the DNA is TGTGCCAGCAGTGACCGGCCAGGGACTGAAGGGGCCAACGTCCTGACTTTC.

This clonotype was picked up many times. This chain connects TRBV20-1 to TRBJ2-1; 11 nucleotides line up with TRBD2. J gave up 2 bases and V 6 bases, and 6 bases lay outside the gene matches. Per the germline V gene, CDR1 is DFQATT and CDR2 is SNEGSKA (reference sequence). The CDR3 spans 15 residues. CDR3 amino acids: CSAHGLAGAYNEQFF. The CDR3 bases are TGCAGTGCCCACGGACTAGCGGGCGCCTACAATGAGCAGTTCTTC.

This clonotype was observed at least ten times. The V and J genes are TRBV7-6 and TRBJ1-1; tentatively, D is TRBD1 (5 bases). The CDR3 loop spans 15 amino acids. The V end was cut by 2 bases, the J end by 4 bases, with 14 bases between. CDR1 SGHVS and CDR2 FNYEAQ come from the germline V gene. The CDR3 sequence: CASSLKAEGSTEAFF. The CDR3 DNA sequence: TGTGCCAGCAGCTTAAAGGCAGAGGGGAGCACTGAAGCTTTCTTT.

This clonotype came up many times. The chain couples TRBV9 to TRBJ2-1; 14 bases align to TRBD2. Germline V gene sequence: CDR1 SGDLS, CDR2 YYNGEE. CDR3 length: 17 residues. V shed 0 bases, J shed 4 bases, and the junction held 3 bases outside the gene matches. CDR3 coding DNA: TGTGCCAGCAGCGTAGAGACTAGCGGGGGGGTATACAATGAGCAGTTCTTC. Translation: CASSVETSGGVYNEQFF.

This clonotype was seen many times. The rearrangement joins TRBV5-1 to TRBJ2-7, with a possible D match to TRBD1 (5 bases). Trimming removed 0 bases from V and 2 bases from J, with 12 bases in between. The CDR3 length is 15 residues. The germline V gene encodes CDR1 SGHRS and CDR2 YFSETQ. CDR3 coding DNA: TGCGCCAGCAGCTTGGCCCCAGGGATGGCCTACGAGCAGTACTTC. Its protein is CASSLAPGMAYEQYF.

This chain joins TRBV7-8 and TRBJ2-5; a weak D match, TRBD1 (6 bases). Germline-derived CDR1 and CDR2 are SGHVS and FQNEAQ. The CDR3 sequence is 13 residues long. V lost 4 bases, J lost 2 bases, and 8 bases lay in between. The CDR3 DNA reads as TGTGCCAGCAGCTCAGGGACACAAGAGACCCAGTACTTC. Residues: CASSSGTQETQYF.

This clonotype was seen many times. The J gene is TRBJ2-1, the V gene TRBV5-6; D remains unclear. In germline, CDR1 is SGHDT, CDR2 YYEEEE. This CDR3 is 14 amino acids long. V lost 2 bases to trimming and J lost 0 bases, with 6 bases between them. Here the CDR3 DNA reads TGTGCCAGCAGCTTAAGAAGCTCCTACAATGAGCAGTTCTTC. Amino acid sequence: CASSLRSSYNEQFF. The complete variable domain, with remaining parts taken from reference TRBV5-6 and TRBJ2-1, reads DAGVTQSPTHLIKTRGQQVTLRCSPKSGHDTVSWYQQALGQGPQFIFQYYEEEERQRGNFPDRFSGHQFPNYSSELNVNALLLGDSALYLCASSLRSSYNEQFFGPGTRLTVL.